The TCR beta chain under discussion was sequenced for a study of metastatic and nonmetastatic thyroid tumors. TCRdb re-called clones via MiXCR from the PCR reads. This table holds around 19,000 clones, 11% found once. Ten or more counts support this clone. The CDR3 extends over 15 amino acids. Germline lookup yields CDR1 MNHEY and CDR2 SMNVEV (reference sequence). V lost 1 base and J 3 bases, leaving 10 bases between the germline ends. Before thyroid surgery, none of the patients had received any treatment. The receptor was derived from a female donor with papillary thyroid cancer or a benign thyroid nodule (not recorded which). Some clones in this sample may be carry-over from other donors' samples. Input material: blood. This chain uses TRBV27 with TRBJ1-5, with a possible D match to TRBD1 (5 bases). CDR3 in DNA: TGTGCCAGCAGTTTATGGGCAGGGATCAATCAGCCCCAGCATTTT. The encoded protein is CASSLWAGINQPQHF.